One and the same sample provided the 6 T cell receptor beta chains below, sequenced in a study of CD4+ T cells in melanoma. Sequenced by immunoSEQ multiplex PCR; TCRdb stores in-frame clones only, minus some. Of tens of thousands of clones in the sample, 55% to 75% were seen once. The sequencing input was tumor tissue. Source of these receptors: a human donor with melanoma.

For the CDR3, the DNA is TGCGCCAGCTCCGATTCGCTTTTGGAGGGCTACACCTTC. It is translated as CASSDSLLEGYTF. The genes are TRBV5-1 and TRBJ1-2; D remains ambiguous. Germline values: CDR1 SGHRS, CDR2 YFSETQ. The V and J ends lost 7 bases and 8 bases respectively, with 18 bases between them. This CDR3 spans 13 amino acids.

The chain joins TRBV6-1 to TRBJ1-2; 7 bases are a match to TRBD1. CDR1 is MNHNS and CDR2 is SASEGT in the germline V gene. CDR3 length: 14 residues. The J segment lost 2 bases and the V segment lost 5 bases, leaving 5 bases of the junction unmatched. Here the CDR3 reads CASSPTRGNYGYTF. The CDR3 DNA reads as TGTGCCAGCAGTCCGACCAGGGGGAACTATGGCTACACCTTC.

The V and J genes are TRBV19 and TRBJ2-2; D is undetermined. V lost 6 bases and J 3 bases, leaving 11 bases between the germline ends. The CDR3 covers 14 residues. Germline V lookup: CDR1 LNHDA, CDR2 SQIVND (reference sequence). The CDR3 sequence: CASSYTSYTGELFF. The CDR3 region has the DNA TGTGCCAGTAGCTACACCAGCTACACCGGGGAGCTGTTTTTT.

The chain couples TRBV9 to TRBJ1-4, with D uncertain. CDR1 and CDR2 (germline): SGDLS, YYNGEE. Between the trimmed V and J ends, which lost 4 bases and 8 bases, there was a span of 12 bases. The CDR3 covers 13 residues. The CDR3, as DNA: TGTGCCAGCAGCCGGCGGTTACAGGAAAAACTGTTTTTT. Translating it yields CASSRRLQEKLFF.

The chain links TRBV9 to TRBJ2-5; the match to TRBD2 covers 12 bases. The CDR3 loop spans 16 amino acids. V shed 4 bases, J shed 5 bases, and the junction held 9 bases outside the gene matches. Germline V gene sequence: CDR1 SGDLS, CDR2 YYNGEE. The CDR3 loop reads CASSFSSGGARETQYF. The CDR3 DNA follows: TGTGCCAGCAGCTTCTCTAGCGGGGGGGCTAGGGAGACCCAGTACTTC.

This clone is medium-sized (0.01 to 0.1%) by share. The chain couples TRBV2 to TRBJ2-7; 13 bases fit TRBD2. The length of the CDR3 is 13 residues. V trimming: 8 bases; J trimming: 5 bases; junction bases outside the gene matches: 3. Germline CDR1 is SNHLY and CDR2 is FYNNEI. CDR3 nucleotides: TGTGCCAGCTGGACTAGCGGGGGCCACGAGCAGTACTTC. Amino acid sequence: CASWTSGGHEQYF.